The clone carrying this T cell receptor beta chain occurred a few times. Antigen: not known. This CDR3 region has 17 residues. The germline CDR1 and CDR2 sequences are ENHRY and SYGVKD. Trimming cost V 11 bases and J 1 base; bases outside gene matches: 9. These data are taken from a study of shared clonotypes between healthy human individuals. Per sorted-subset replicate PCR, input was 200 to 250 ng DNA, representing tens of thousands of T cell genomes. Assay: immunoSEQ multiplex PCR; the TCRdb copy retains only in-frame clones and omits some. This table has about 1.1 million clones, approximately 78% appearing once. General study points: In having few donors, the study represented limited genetic and exposure-history diversity.

The sample consisted of memory CD4+ T cells from PBMCs. Subset given: CD45RA-negative fraction. This chain connects TRBV10-3 to TRBJ2-2; TRBD2 aligns across 14 bases. This receptor was identified in a man aged 18 to 30 in good health. Some clones in this sample may be carry-over from other donors' samples. The CDR3 DNA sequence: TGTGCCTCCAGGATGGGACTAGCGGGAGTGAACACCGGGGAGCTGTTTTTT. This encodes CASRMGLAGVNTGELFF.